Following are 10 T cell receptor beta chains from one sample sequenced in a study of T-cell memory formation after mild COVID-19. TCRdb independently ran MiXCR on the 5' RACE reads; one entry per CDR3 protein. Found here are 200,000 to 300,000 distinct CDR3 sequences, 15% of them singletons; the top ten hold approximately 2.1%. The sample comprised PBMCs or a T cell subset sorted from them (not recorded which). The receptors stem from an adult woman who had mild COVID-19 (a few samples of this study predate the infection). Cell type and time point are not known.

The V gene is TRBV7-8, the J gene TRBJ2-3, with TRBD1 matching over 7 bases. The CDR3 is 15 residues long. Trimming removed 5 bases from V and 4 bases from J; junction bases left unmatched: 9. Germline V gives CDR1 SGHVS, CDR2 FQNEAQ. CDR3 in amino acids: CASSPRDSRPDTQYF. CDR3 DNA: TGTGCCAGCAGCCCTAGGGACAGCCGACCAGATACGCAGTATTTT.

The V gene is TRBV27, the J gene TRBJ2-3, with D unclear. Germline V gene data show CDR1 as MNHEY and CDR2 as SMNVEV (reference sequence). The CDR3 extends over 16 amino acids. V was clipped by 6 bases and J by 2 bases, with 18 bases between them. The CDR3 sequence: CASSLYSVASTDTQYF. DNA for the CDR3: TGTGCCAGCAGCCTTTATAGTGTCGCATCCACAGATACGCAGTATTTT.

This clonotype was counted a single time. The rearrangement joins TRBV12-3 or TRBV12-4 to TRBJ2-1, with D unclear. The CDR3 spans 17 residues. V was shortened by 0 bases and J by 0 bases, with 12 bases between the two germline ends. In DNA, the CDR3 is TGTGCCAGCAGTTTAGCGCTCGCACGTAGCTCCTACAATGAGCAGTTCTTC. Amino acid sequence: CASSLALARSSYNEQFF.

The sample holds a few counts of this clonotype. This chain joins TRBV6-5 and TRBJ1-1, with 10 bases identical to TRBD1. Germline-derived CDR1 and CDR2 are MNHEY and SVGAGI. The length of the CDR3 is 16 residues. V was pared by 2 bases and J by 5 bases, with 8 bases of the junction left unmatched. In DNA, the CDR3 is TGTGCCAGCAGTTACAAGACAGGGGGCCTGGAGACTGAAGCTTTCTTT. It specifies CASSYKTGGLETEAFF.

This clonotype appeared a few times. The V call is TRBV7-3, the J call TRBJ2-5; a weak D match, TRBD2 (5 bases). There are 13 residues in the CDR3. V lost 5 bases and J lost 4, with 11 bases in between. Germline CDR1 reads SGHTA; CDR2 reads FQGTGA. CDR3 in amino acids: CASSPRGSETQYF. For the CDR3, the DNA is TGTGCCAGCAGCCCCCGAGGGTCAGAGACCCAGTACTTC.

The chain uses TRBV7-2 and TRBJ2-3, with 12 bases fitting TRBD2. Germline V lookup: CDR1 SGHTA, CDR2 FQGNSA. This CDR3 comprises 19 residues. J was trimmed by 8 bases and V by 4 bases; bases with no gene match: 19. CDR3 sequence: CASSSPASGGASARRTQYF. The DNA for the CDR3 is TGTGCCAGCAGCTCTCCGGCTAGCGGGGGGGCCAGCGCTCGTCGTACGCAGTATTTT.

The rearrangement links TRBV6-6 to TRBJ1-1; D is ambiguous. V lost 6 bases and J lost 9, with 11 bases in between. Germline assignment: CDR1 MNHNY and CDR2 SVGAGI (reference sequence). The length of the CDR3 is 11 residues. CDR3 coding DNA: TGTGCCAGCAGCCCGGGTGGTAAAGCTTTCTTT. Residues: CASSPGGKAFF.

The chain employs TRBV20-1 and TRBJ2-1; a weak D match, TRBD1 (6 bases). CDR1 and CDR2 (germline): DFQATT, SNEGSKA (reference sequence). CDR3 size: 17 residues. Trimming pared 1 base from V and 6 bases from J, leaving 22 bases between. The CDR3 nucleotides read TGCAGTGCTAGAGGCGGTGTCCGGACAGTTGTTCCCAATGAGCAGTTCTTC. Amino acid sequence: CSARGGVRTVVPNEQFF.

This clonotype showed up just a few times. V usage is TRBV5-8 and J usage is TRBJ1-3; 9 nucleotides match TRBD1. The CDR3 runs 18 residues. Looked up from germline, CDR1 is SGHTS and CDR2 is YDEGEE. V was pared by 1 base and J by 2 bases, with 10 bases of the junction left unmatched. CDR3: CASSLFRGTGGAGNTIYF. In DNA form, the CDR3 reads TGTGCCAGCAGCTTGTTCAGGGGAACAGGGGGCGCTGGAAACACCATATATTTT.

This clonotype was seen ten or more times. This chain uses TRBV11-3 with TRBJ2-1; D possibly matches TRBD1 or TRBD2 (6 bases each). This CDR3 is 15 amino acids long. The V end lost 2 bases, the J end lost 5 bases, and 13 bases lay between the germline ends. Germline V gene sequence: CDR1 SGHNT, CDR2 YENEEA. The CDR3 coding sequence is TGTGCCAGCAGCTTAACACGGGGGCCCAACAATGAGCAGTTCTTC. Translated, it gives CASSLTRGPNNEQFF.